This T cell receptor (beta chain) was captured by sequencing in a study of vaccination effects on CD4 cells after COVID-19. Study information: Participants received two doses of either the BNT162b2 or mRNA-1273 vaccine.

Antigen-specific CD4+ T cell clonotypes were called by their expansion after viral peptide-pool culture in ViraFEST. The authors isolated CD4+ T cells after 10 days of culture. From March to December 2020, the person had a SARS-CoV-2 infection that was confirmed by PCR. Each well held some 2.2 million PBMC cultured with around 10 ug/ml peptides and about 10 IU/ml IL-2. CDR3 length: 18 amino acids. A single count supports this clone. Its matching antigen is unknown. The table came from immunoSEQ multiplex PCR; TCRdb's copy has only in-frame clones and leaves some out. The sample shows over 20,000 clones, 70% to 85% of them seen only once.

The J gene is TRBJ1-6, the V gene TRBV21-1. TRBV21-1 is listed as a pseudogene. This clonotype originated in a human donor who had a prior SARS-CoV-2 infection. Here the sequenced sample was CD4+ T cells from PBMCs cultured with a peptide pool, taken before COVID-19 vaccination. CDR3 nucleotides: TGTGCCAGCAGCAAAGGGGGGGGACAGTTGGACCTTAATTCACCCCTCCACTTT. This translates into CASSKGGGQLDLNSPLHF.